The entry that follows covers one T cell receptor (beta chain) sequence. Profiled with immunoSEQ multiplex PCR; TCRdb holds only in-frame clones, not every one. The table shows about 53,000 clones, with roughly 86% occurring only once. The entry originates in a study of technical replicates of blood from a few donors. Germline CDR1 reads PRHDT; CDR2 reads FYEKMQ (reference sequence). Trimming left V 5 bases short and J 0 bases short, with 8 bases between. This CDR3 is built from 15 residues. This clonotype was obtained from a human donor in good health. Some clones in this sample may be carry-over from other donors' samples. Sequences were obtained from PBMCs. The genes are TRBV13 and TRBJ2-6; D call uncertain. DNA for the CDR3: TGTGCCAGCAGCCCGACGGGCTCTGGGGCCAACGTCCTGACTTTC. This gives the protein CASSPTGSGANVLTF.